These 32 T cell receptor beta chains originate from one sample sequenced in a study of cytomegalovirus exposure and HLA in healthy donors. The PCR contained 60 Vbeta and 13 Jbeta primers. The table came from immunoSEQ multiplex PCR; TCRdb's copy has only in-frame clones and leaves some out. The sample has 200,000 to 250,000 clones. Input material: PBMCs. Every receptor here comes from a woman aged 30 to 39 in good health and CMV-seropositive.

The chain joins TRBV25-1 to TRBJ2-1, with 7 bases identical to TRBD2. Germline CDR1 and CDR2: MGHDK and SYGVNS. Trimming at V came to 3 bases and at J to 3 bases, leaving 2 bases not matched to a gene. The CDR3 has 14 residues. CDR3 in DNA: TGTGCCAGCAGTGAGCGGGAGCTCTACAATGAGCAGTTCTTC. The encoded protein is CASSERELYNEQFF.

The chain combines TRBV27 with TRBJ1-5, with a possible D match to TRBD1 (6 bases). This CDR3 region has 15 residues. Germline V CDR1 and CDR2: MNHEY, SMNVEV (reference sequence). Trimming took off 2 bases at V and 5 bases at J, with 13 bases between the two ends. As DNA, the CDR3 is TGTGCCAGCAGTTTACTAGGGGGGGGATATCAGCCCCAGCATTTT. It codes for CASSLLGGGYQPQHF.

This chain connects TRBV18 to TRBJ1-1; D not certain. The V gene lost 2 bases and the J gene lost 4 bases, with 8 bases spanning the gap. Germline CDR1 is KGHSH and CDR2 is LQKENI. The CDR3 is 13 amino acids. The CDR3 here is CASSPERSTEAFF. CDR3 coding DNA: TGTGCCAGCTCACCAGAACGTAGCACTGAAGCTTTCTTT.

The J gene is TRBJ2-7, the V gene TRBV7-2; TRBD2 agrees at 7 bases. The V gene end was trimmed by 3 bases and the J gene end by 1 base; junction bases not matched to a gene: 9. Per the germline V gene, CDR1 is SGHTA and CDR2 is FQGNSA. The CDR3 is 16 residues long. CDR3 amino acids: CASSFRPAGLSYEQYF. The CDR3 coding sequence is TGTGCCAGCAGCTTTAGACCAGCGGGGTTATCCTACGAGCAGTACTTC.

This chain's CDR3 is CSVETSADTQYF. CDR3 in DNA: TGCAGCGTTGAAACTAGCGCAGATACGCAGTATTTT. The J gene is TRBJ2-3, the V gene TRBV29-1, with TRBD2 matching 7 bases. Germline V gives CDR1 SQVTM, CDR2 ANQGSEA. CDR3 length: 12 amino acids. V was pared by 2 bases and J by 4 bases, with 0 bases of the junction left unmatched.

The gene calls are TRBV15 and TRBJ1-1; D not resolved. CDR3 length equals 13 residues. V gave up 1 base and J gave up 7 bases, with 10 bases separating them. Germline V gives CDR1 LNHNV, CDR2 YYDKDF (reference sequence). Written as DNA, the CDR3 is TGTGCCACCAGCAGAGGGCAATTCGTTGAAGCTTTCTTT. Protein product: CATSRGQFVEAFF. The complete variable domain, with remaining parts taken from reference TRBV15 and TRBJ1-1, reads DAMVIQNPRYQVTQFGKPVTLSCSQTLNHNVMYWYQQKSSQAPKLLFHYYDKDFNNEADTPDNFQSRRPNTSFCFLDIRSPGLGDTAMYLCATSRGQFVEAFFGQGTRLTVV.

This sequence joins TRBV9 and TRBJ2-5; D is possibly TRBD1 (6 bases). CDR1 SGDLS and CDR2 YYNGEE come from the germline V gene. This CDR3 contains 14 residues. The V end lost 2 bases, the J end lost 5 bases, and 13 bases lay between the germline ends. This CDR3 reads CASSVNREYETQYF. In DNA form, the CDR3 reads TGTGCCAGCAGCGTTAACAGGGAGTACGAGACCCAGTACTTC.

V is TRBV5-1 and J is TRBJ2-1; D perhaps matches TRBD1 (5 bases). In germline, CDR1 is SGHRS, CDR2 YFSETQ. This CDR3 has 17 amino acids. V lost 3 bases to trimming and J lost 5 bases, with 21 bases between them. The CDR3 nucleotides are TGCGCCAGCAGCTCCCTATTACAGGCTACCGACCACAATGAGCAGTTCTTC. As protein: CASSSLLQATDHNEQFF.

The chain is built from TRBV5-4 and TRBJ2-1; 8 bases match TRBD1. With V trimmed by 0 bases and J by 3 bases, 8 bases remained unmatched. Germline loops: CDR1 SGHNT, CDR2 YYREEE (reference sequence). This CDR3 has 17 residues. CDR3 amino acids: CASSLGGQAQFYNEQFF. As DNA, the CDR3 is TGTGCCAGCAGCTTGGGGGGACAGGCCCAGTTCTACAATGAGCAGTTCTTC.

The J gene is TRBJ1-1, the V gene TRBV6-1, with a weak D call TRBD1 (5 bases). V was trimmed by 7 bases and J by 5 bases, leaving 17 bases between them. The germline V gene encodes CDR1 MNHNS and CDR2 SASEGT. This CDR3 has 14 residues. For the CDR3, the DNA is TGTGCCAGCACTGACGGGGGGGGGTGGACTGAAGCTTTCTTT. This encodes CASTDGGGWTEAFF.

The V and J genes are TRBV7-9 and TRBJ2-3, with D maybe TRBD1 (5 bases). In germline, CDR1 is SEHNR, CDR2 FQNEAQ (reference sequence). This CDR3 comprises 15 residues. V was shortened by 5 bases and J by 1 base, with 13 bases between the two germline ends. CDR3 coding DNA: TGTGCCAGCAGCCCCCCCAGGGCTCGCACAGATACGCAGTATTTT. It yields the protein CASSPPRARTDTQYF.

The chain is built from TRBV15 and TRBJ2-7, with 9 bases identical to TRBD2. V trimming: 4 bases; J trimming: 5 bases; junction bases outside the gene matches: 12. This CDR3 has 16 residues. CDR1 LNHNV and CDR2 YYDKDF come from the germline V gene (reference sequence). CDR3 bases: TGTGCCACCAGCACGGCGGGTAGCGGGGGTACCGACGAGCAGTACTTC. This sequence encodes CATSTAGSGGTDEQYF.

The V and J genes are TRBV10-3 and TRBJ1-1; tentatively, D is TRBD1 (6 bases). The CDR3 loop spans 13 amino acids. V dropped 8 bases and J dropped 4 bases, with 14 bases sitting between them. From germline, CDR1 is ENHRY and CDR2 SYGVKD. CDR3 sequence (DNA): TGTGCCATCGGGGGCGGGCTTAGCACTGAAGCTTTCTTT. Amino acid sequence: CAIGGGLSTEAFF.

CDR3 DNA: TGCGCCAGCAGCCAAGATACTAGCGGGGTCAATGAGCAGTTCTTC. The encoded protein is CASSQDTSGVNEQFF. The gene calls are TRBV4-3 and TRBJ2-1; TRBD2 matches 10 bases. Germline assignment: CDR1 LGHNA and CDR2 YSLEER. The CDR3 runs 15 residues. V dropped 0 bases and J dropped 6; count of bases not matched to a gene: 2.

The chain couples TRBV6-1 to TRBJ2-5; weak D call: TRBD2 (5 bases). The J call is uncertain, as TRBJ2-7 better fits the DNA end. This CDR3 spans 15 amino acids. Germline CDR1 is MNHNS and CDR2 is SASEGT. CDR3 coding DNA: TGTGCCAGCAGTGGCGGGTTTTCGGGCTCCTACGAGCAGTACTTC. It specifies CASSGGFSGSYEQYF.

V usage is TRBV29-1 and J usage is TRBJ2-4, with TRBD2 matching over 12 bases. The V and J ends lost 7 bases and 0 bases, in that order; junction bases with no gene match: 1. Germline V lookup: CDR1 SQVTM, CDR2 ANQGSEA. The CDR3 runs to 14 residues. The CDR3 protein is CSAGLAGAKNIQYF. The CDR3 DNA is TGCAGCGCGGGACTAGCGGGAGCCAAAAACATTCAGTACTTC.

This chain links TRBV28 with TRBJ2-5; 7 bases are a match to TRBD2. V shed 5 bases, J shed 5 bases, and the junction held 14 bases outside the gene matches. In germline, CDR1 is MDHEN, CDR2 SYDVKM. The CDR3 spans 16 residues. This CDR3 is CASSNSKRDAGETQYF. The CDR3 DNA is TGTGCCAGCAGTAACTCTAAGCGGGATGCGGGGGAGACCCAGTACTTC. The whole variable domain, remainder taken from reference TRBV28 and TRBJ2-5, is DVKVTQSSRYLVKRTGEKVFLECVQDMDHENMFWYRQDPGLGLRLIYFSYDVKMKEKGDIPEGYSVSREKKERFSLILESASTNQTSMYLCASSNSKRDAGETQYFGPGTRLLVL.

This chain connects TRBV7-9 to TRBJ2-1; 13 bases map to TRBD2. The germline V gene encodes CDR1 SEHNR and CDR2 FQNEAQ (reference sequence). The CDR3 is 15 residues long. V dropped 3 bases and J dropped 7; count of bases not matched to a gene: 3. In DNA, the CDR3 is TGTGCCAGCAGCTTCGGGACTAGCGGGGAAAATGAGCAGTTCTTC. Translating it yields CASSFGTSGENEQFF.

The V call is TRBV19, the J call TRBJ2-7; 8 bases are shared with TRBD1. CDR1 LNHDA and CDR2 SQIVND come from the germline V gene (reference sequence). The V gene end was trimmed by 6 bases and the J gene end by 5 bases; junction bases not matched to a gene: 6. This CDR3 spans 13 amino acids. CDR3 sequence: CASRGQAPHEQYF. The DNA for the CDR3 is TGTGCCAGTAGGGGACAGGCGCCCCACGAGCAGTACTTC.

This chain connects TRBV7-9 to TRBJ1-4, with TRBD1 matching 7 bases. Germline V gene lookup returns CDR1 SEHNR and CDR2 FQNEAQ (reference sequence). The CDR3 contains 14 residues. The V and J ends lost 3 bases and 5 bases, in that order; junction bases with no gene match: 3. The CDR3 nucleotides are TGTGCCAGCAGCTTCTGGGACAGCAATGAAAAACTGTTTTTT. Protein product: CASSFWDSNEKLFF.

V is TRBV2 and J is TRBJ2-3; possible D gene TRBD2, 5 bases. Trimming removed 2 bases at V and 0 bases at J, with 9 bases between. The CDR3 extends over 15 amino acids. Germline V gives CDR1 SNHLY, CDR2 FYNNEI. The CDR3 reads CASSETGISTDTQYF. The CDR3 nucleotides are TGTGCCAGCAGTGAAACCGGGATTAGCACAGATACGCAGTATTTT.

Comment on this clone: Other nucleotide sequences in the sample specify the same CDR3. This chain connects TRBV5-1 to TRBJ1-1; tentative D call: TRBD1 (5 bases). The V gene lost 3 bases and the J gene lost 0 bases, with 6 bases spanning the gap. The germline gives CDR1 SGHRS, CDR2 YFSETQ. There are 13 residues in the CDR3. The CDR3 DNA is TGCGCCAGCAGCTCACAGGTGAACACTGAAGCTTTCTTT. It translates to CASSSQVNTEAFF.

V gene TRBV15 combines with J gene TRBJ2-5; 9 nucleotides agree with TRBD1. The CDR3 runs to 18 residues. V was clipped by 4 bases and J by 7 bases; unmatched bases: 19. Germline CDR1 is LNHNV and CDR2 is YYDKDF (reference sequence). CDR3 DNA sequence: TGTGCCACCAGCACTCCGGGACAGGGACCTAGCGCGTTGGGGACCCAGTACTTC. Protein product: CATSTPGQGPSALGTQYF.

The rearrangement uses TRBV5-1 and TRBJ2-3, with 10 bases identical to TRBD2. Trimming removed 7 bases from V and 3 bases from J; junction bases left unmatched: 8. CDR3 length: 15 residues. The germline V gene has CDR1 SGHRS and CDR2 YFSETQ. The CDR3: CASGVKRGGTDTQYF. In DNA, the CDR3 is TGCGCCAGCGGCGTCAAGCGGGGGGGTACAGATACGCAGTATTTT.

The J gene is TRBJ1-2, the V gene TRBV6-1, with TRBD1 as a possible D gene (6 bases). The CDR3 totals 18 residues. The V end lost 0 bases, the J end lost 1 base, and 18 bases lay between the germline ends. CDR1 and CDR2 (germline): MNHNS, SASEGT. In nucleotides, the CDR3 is TGTGCCAGCAGTGAAGCCTGGGGGCTCCACACTTTTAACTATGGCTACACCTTC. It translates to CASSEAWGLHTFNYGYTF.

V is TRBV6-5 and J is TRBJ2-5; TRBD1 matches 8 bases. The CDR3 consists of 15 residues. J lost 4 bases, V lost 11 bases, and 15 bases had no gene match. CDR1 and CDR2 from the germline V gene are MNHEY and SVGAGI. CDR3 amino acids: CAGNRQGLDAETQYF. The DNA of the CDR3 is TGTGCCGGCAACCGACAGGGGTTGGATGCAGAGACCCAGTACTTC.

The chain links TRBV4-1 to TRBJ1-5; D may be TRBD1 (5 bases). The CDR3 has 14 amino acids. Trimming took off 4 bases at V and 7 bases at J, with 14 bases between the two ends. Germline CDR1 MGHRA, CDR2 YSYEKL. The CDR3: CASSLQGDDQPQHF. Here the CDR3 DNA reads TGCGCCAGCAGCCTCCAAGGGGATGACCAGCCCCAGCATTTT.

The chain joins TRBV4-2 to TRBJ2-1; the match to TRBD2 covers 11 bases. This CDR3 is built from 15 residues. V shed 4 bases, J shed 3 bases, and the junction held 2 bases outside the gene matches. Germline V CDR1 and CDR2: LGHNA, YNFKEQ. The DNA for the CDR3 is TGTGCCAGCAGCCCCGGGACTAGCGGCTACAATGAGCAGTTCTTC. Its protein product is CASSPGTSGYNEQFF.

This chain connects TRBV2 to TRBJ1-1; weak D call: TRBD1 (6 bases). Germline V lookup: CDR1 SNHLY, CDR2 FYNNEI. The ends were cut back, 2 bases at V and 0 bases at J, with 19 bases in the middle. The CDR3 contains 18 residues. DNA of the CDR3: TGTGCCAGCAGTGAAAAAGGACAGCCACGTCTCATGAACACTGAAGCTTTCTTT. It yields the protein CASSEKGQPRLMNTEAFF.

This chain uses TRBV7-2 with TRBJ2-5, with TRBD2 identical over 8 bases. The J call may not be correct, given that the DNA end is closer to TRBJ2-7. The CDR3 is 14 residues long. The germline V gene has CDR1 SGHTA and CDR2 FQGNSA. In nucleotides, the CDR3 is TGTGCCAGCAGCAGGACTAGCCTCGGCTACGAGCAGTACTTC. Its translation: CASSRTSLGYEQYF.

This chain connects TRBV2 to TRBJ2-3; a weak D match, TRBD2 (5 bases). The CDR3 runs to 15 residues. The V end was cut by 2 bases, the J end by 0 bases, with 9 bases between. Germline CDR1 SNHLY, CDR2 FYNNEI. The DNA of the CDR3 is TGTGCCAGCAGTGAAAGGCGGGCTAGCACAGATACGCAGTATTTT. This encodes CASSERRASTDTQYF.

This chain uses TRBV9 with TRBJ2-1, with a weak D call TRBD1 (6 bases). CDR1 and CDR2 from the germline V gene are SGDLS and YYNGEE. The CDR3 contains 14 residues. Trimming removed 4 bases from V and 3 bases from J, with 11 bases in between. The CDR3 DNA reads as TGTGCCAGCAGCCCTGGACAGAGCTACAATGAGCAGTTCTTC. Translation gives CASSPGQSYNEQFF.